The 16 T cell receptor beta chains given below trace back to one sample, sequenced in a study of tumor-infiltrating lymphocytes in primary liver carcinoma (dated by TCRdb to about 2017). The sequencer was an Illumina HiSeq 2500. Using a constant-region primer and ProtoScript II reverse transcriptase, TCRbeta-specific cDNA was reverse-transcribed from 450 to 650 ng total RNA. Construction of the TCRbeta libraries relied on three nested rounds of multiplex PCR, following a slightly modified ARM-PCR procedure. Each of the first two PCR rounds ran for around 10 cycles using multiplex TRBV1-TRBV30 forward primers together with a Cbeta reverse primer. The raw public reads went through TCRdb reprocessing: fastp at Q25, MiXCR clone calling, in-frame beta chains kept. Records with the same CDR3 protein are collapsed into one entry carrying the most frequent genes and DNA. The sample table holds over 95,000 distinct CDR3 sequences, of which roughly 69% were seen once. Together, the top ten hold over 7.5% of the sample.

Total RNA and DNA were co-extracted from 20-30 mg of bulk tissue with the AllPrep DNA/RNA mini kit, without cell sorting. The material sequenced was liver tumor tissue from sampling region 5. Sample cell subset or site, as interpreted from the label and publication: tumor region T5, tumor centre. The receptor set was obtained from a woman aged 60-75 years with primary liver carcinoma and hepatitis B virus infection.

This clonotype has more than one count but fewer than ten. The chain employs TRBV11-2 and TRBJ2-2; D ambiguous. CDR1 is SGHAT and CDR2 is FQNNGV in the germline V gene. The CDR3 runs to 14 residues. CDR3 in DNA: TGTACCGGCAGCTTACACCCGAACACCGGGGAGCTGTTTTTT. It encodes CTGSLHPNTGELFF.

This clonotype was seen just once. A much larger clone lies a single base off, so this may be a read error. The chain links TRBV5-1 to TRBJ1-4; a weak D match, TRBD1 (5 bases). The CDR3 has 17 amino acids. Germline-derived CDR1 and CDR2 are SGHRS and YFSETQ. The CDR3: CTSSLGITGGESEKLFF. The CDR3, as DNA: TGCACCAGCAGCTTGGGGATCACCGGAGGGGAGAGTGAAAAACTGTTTTTT. Using reference TRBV5-1 and TRBJ1-4 for the parts outside the CDR3, the full variable domain is KAGVTQTPRYLIKTRGQQVTLSCSPISGHRSVSWYQQTPGQGLQFLFEYFSETQRNKGNFPGRFSGRQFSNSRSEMNVSTLELGDSALYLCTSSLGITGGESEKLFFGSGTQLSVL.

This clonotype was seen only a few times. The rearrangement links TRBV2 to TRBJ1-1; D may be TRBD1 (5 bases). The CDR3 length is 12 residues. The germline gives CDR1 SNHLY, CDR2 FYNNEI. Trimming removed 5 bases from V and 12 bases from J, with 16 bases in between. As DNA, the CDR3 is TGTGCCAGCAGTCGGACACTCCCGGTAACTTTCTTT. Encoded protein: CASSRTLPVTFF.

This clonotype was recorded only once. The germline gene is not matched at one end of the junction; a read error may be the cause. This rearrangement joins TRBV7-9 to TRBJ1-3; D remains ambiguous. CDR3 size: 16 residues. Germline CDR1 reads SEHNR; CDR2 reads FQNEAQ (reference sequence). CDR3: CASSLAARAEGNTVYF. Written as DNA, the CDR3 is TGTGCCAGCAGCTTAGCAGCGAGGGCTGAAGGAAACACCGTATATTTT.

This sequence joins TRBV5-1 and TRBJ1-1; D not resolved. This CDR3 spans 13 amino acids. V lost 4 bases to trimming and J lost 0 bases, with 7 bases between them. The germline V gene has CDR1 SGHRS and CDR2 YFSETQ. DNA of the CDR3: TGCGCCAGCAGCCTCGGGATGAACACTGAAGCTTTCTTT. This encodes CASSLGMNTEAFF.

In DNA form, the CDR3 reads TGCGCCAGCAGCCGGGACAGGCATGGCAATCAGCCCCAGCATTTT. Protein: CASSRDRHGNQPQHF. The J gene is TRBJ1-5, the V gene TRBV4-1; 8 bases agree with TRBD1. The CDR3 contains 15 residues. J was trimmed by 2 bases and V by 4 bases; bases with no gene match: 4. Germline CDR1 and CDR2: MGHRA and YSYEKL.

Concerning this clonotype itself: An end of the junction differs from the germline gene, which may be a read error. The chain recombines TRBV11-2 with TRBJ1-2; 8 bases agree with TRBD1. This CDR3 has 14 residues. Germline CDR1 is SGHAT and CDR2 is FQNNGV. The DNA for the CDR3 is TGTGCCAGGAGCTTCACACAGGGGGGGGATGGCCACACCTTC. This encodes CARSFTQGGDGHTF.

As to this clonotype: An end of the junction does not agree with germline; a read error may underlie this. J is TRBJ1-1 and V is TRBV29-1; D unresolved. There are 10 residues in the CDR3. Germline CDR1 is SQVTM and CDR2 is ANQGSEA. The CDR3: CSDLNTGAFF. In DNA, the CDR3 is TGCAGCGATTTGAACACTGGAGCTTTCTTT.

Turning to this clonotype: A much larger clone differs by one base, so this may be a read error. The chain joins TRBV7-9 to TRBJ1-3; the match to TRBD1 covers 8 bases. V trimming: 5 bases; J trimming: 1 base; junction bases outside the gene matches: 13. The germline CDR1 and CDR2 sequences are SEHNR and FQNEAQ (reference sequence). This CDR3 spans 18 amino acids. CDR3 DNA: TGTGCCAGCAGCAACCTTTTCGGGACAGGTGAGTCTGGAAACACCATATATTTT. Encoded protein: CASSNLFGTGESGNTIYF.

This clonotype was detected many times. The chain is built from TRBV5-1 and TRBJ1-3; TRBD1 matches at 7 bases. Trimming removed 3 bases from V and 7 bases from J; junction bases left unmatched: 4. The CDR3 consists of 13 residues. From germline, CDR1 is SGHRS and CDR2 YFSETQ. This chain's CDR3 is CASSSGTVNTIYF. Written as DNA, the CDR3 is TGCGCCAGCAGCTCCGGGACAGTGAACACCATATATTTT. The variable domain in full, with the rest retrieved from reference TRBV5-1 and TRBJ1-3, is KAGVTQTPRYLIKTRGQQVTLSCSPISGHRSVSWYQQTPGQGLQFLFEYFSETQRNKGNFPGRFSGRQFSNSRSEMNVSTLELGDSALYLCASSSGTVNTIYFGEGSWLTVV.

Comment on this clonotype: One base away lies a much larger clone, so this may be a sequencing read error. CDR3 sequence (DNA): TGTGCCAGCGGGACAGGGACCTACGAGCAGTGCTTC. Translated, it gives CASGTGTYEQCF. The chain uses TRBV5-6 and TRBJ2-7; 9 nucleotides agree with TRBD1. The CDR3 is made up of 12 amino acids. From germline, CDR1 is SGHDT and CDR2 YYEEEE.

This clonotype was seen many times. This sequence joins TRBV6-5 and TRBJ2-3; 9 bases agree with TRBD1. Germline V CDR1 and CDR2: MNHEY, SVGAGI. V dropped 4 bases and J dropped 3; count of bases not matched to a gene: 11. The CDR3 is 17 residues long. CDR3 protein: CASSSPDRGEGTDTQYF. The CDR3 region has the DNA TGTGCCAGCAGTTCCCCGGACAGGGGAGAAGGGACAGATACGCAGTATTTT.

Notes on this clonotype: The junction departs from germline at one end; a sequencing error may be responsible. The rearrangement joins TRBV11-2 to TRBJ2-5, with 8 nucleotides matching TRBD1. This CDR3 comprises 14 residues. CDR1 SGHAT and CDR2 FQNNGV come from the germline V gene. The CDR3 protein is CASNRRGPEETQYF. The CDR3 nucleotides are TGCGCTAGCAACCGCAGGGGGCCTGAAGAGACCCAGTACTTC.

The CDR3 DNA sequence: TGTGCCAGCAGCTTCGACTCAGTAATGCAATATTTT. It encodes CASSFDSVMQYF. This chain joins TRBV11-2 and TRBJ2-3, with D unresolved. Trimming stripped 3 bases from V and 15 bases from J, with 16 bases between. Germline-derived CDR1 and CDR2 are SGHAT and FQNNGV. This CDR3 spans 12 amino acids.

This clonotype appeared a single time. This sequence joins TRBV29-1 and TRBJ2-1; D gene uncertain. Germline V lookup: CDR1 SQVTM, CDR2 ANQGSEA. Trimming left V 6 bases short and J 13 bases short, with 16 bases between. This CDR3 is 11 amino acids long. This CDR3 reads CSVNVYKEQFF. The CDR3 DNA is TGCAGCGTAAATGTATACAAAGAACAGTTCTTC.

Concerning this clonotype: The junction does not match germline at one end; this may be a read error. V and J are TRBV6-6 and TRBJ2-6; D is tentatively TRBD1 or TRBD2 (5 bases each). In germline, CDR1 is MNHNY, CDR2 SVGAGI (reference sequence). There are 15 residues in the CDR3. The CDR3 DNA sequence: TGTGCCAACAGTATGCAGGGTGCCGGGGCCGACGTCCTGACTTTC. Translating gives CANSMQGAGADVLTF.